The clone carrying this TCR beta chain was detected ten times or more. As yet, its antigen is unknown. TCRdb re-analysed the reads in MiXCR, keeping a single row per CDR3 protein. The profile shows roughly 920,000 distinct CDR3 sequences, 25% to 40% of them singletons. The CDR3 is 17 amino acids. Germline loops: CDR1 SGHTA, CDR2 FQGNSA. Trimming took 0 bases from V and 8 from J, leaving 22 bases between them. The data originate from a study of T cell repertoires in cytomegalovirus infection. General study results and limits: Dominating the ex vivo response were TCR beta clonotypes that were CMV-specific and HLA-C-restricted. Carriers of CMV plus the relevant HLA were identified by cumulative public TCR beta family frequency.

This sequence was found in a human donor in good health (CMV status not recorded). Some clones in this sample may be carry-over from other donors' samples. The chain has TRBV7-2 and TRBJ1-2, with D maybe TRBD1 (5 bases). The specimen was cultured CD8+ T cells from PBMCs, collected from culture after CMV antigen stimulation. CDR3 in amino acids: CASSLAGPLPGREGYTF. The CDR3 region has the DNA TGTGCCAGCAGCTTAGCGGGCCCCCTTCCGGGACGGGAAGGCTACACCTTC.